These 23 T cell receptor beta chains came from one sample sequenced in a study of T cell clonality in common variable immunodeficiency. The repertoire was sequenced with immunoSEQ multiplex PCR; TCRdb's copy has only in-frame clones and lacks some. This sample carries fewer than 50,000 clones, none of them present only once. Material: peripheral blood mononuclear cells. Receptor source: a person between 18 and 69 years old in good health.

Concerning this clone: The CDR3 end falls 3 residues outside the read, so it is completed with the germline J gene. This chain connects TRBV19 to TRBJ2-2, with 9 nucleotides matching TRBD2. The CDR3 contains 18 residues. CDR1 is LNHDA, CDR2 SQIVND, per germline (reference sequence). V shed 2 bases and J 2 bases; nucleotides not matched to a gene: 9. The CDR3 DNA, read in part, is TGTGCCAGTAGTATAAGCGAGATTAGCGGGGGAAACACCGGGGAG. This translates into CASSISEISGGNTGE. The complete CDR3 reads CASSISEISGGNTGELFF.

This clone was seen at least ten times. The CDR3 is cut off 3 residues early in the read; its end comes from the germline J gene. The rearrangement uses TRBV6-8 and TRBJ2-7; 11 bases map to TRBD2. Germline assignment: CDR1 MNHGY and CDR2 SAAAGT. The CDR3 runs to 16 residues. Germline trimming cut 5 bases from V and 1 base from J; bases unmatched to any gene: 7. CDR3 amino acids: CASSVTSGISSYEQYF. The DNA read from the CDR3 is TGTGCCAGCAGTGTGACTAGCGGGATTTCTTCCTACGAG.

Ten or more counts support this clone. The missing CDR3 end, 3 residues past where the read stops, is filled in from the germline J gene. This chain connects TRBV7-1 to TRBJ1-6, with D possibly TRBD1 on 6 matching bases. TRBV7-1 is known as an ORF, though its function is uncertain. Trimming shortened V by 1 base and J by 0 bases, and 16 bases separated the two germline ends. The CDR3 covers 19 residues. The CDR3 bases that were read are TGTGCCAGCAGCTCAGGGGGGACACTACGTAGCTCCTATAATTCACCC. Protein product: CASSSGGTLRSSYNSP. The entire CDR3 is CASSSGGTLRSSYNSPLHF.

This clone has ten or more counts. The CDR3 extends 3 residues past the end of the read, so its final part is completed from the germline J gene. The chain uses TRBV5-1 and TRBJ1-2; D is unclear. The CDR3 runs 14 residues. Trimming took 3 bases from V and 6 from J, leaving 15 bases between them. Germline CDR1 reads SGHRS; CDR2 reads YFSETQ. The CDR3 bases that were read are TGCGCCAGCAGCTCGAAATCAGGCTTCAATGGC. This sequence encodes CASSSKSGFNG. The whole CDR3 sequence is CASSSKSGFNGYTF.

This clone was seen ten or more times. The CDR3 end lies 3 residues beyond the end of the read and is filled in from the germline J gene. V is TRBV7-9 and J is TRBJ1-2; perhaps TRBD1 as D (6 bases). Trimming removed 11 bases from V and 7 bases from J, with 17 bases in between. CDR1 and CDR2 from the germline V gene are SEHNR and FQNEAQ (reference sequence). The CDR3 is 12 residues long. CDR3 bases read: TGTGCCGGGGACACCTCGCTGAGTGGC. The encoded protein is CAGDTSLSG. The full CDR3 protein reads CAGDTSLSGYTF.

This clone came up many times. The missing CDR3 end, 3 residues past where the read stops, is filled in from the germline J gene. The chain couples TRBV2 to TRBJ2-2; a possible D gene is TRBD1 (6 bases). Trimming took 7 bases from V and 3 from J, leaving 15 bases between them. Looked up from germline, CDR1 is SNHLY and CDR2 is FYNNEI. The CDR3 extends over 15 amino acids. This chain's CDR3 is CASKSGVGYTGELFF. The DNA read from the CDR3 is TGTGCCAGCAAATCAGGGGTCGGGTACACCGGGGAG.

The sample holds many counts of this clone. CDR3 protein: CASSLLGPPDTQYF. Partial CDR3 DNA: TGTGCCAGCAGCTTATTGGGCCCCCCAGATACG. The rearrangement joins TRBV7-3 to TRBJ2-3; unclear D gene. The read is 3 residues too short to cover the CDR3 end, so that end is filled in from the germline J gene. Germline CDR1 reads SGHTA; CDR2 reads FQGTGA. Trimming pared 2 bases from V and 4 bases from J, leaving 10 bases between. The CDR3 has 14 amino acids.

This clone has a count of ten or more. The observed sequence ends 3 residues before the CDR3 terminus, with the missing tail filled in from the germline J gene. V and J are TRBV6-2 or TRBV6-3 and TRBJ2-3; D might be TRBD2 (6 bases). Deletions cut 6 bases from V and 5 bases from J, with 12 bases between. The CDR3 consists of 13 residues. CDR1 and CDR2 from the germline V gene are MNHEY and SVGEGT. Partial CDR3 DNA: TGTGCCAGCAGCCGGAGGGTGATAGATACG. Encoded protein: CASSRRVIDT. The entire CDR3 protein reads CASSRRVIDTQYF.

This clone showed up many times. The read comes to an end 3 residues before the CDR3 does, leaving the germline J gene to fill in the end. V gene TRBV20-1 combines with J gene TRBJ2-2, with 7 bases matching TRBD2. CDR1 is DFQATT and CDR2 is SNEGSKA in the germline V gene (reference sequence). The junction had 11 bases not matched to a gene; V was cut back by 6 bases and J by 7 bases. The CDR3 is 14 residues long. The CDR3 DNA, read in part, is TGCAGTGCCGATAGGCGGGAGCGGGTCGGGGAG. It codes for CSADRRERVGE. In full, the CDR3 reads CSADRRERVGELFF.

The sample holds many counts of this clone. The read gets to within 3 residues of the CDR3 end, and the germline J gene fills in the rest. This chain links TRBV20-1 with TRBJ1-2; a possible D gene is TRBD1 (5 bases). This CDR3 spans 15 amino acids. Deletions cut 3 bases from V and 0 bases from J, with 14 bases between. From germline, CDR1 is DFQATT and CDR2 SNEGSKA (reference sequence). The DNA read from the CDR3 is TGCAGTGCTAGGTTGGGCGGGGGAGCTAACTATGGC. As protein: CSARLGGGANYG. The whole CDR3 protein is CSARLGGGANYGYTF.

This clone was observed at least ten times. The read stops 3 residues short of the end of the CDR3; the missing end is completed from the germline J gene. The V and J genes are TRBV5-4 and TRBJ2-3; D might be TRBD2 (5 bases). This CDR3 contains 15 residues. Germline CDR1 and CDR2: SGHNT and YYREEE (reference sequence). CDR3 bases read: TGTGCCAGCAGCCCCAATATTTTAAGAGCGGAGACG. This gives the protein CASSPNILRAET. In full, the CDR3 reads CASSPNILRAETQYF. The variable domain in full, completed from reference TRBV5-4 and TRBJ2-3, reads ETGVTQSPTHLIKTRGQQVTLRCSSQSGHNTVSWYQQALGQGPQFIFQYYREEENGRGNFPPRFSGLQFPNYSSELNVNALELDDSALYLCASSPNILRAETQYFGPGTRLTVL.

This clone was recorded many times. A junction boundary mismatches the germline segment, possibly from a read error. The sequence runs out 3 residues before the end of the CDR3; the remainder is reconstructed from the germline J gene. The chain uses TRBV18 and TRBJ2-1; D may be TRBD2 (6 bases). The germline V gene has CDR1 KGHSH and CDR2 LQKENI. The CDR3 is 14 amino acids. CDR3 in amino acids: CASSPPSAGNEQFF. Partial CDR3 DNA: TGTGCCAGCTCGCCACCCTCCGCGGGAAATGAG.

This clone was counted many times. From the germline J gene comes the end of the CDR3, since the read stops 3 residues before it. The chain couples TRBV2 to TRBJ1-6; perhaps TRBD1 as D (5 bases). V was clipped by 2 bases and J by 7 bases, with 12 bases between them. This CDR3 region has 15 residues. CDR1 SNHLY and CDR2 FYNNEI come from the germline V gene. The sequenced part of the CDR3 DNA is TGTGCCAGCAGTGAAACGGCAGGGAGCAATTCACCC. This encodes CASSETAGSNSP. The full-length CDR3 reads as CASSETAGSNSPLHF.

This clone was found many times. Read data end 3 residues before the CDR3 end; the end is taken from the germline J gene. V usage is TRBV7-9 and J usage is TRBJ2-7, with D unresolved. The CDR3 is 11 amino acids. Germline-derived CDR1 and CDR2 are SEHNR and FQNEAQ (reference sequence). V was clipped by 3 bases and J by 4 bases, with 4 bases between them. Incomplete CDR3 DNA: TGTGCCAGCAGCTTCTCTTACGAG. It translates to CASSFSYE. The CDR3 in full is CASSFSYEQYF.

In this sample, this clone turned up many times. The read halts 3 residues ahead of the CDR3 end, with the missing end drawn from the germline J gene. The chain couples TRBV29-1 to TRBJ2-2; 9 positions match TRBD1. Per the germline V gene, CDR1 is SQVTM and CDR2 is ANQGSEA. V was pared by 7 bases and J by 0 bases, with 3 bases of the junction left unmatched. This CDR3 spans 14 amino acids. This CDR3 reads CSAGQGTNTGELFF. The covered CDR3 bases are TGCAGCGCTGGACAGGGGACGAACACCGGGGAG.

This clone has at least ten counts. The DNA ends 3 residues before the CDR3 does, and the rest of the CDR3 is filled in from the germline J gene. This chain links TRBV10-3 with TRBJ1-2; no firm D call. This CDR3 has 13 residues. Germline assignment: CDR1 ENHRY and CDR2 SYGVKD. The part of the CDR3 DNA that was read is TGTGCCATCAGTGTAAGCACGCTCGAAGGC. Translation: CAISVSTLEG. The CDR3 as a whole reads CAISVSTLEGYTF.

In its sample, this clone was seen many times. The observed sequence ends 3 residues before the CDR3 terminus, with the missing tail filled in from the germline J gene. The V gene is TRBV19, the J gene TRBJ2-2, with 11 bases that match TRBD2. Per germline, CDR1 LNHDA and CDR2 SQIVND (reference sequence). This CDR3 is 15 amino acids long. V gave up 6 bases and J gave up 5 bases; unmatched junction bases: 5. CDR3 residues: CASSLLAGVTGELFF. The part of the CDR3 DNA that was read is TGTGCCAGTAGCCTACTAGCGGGAGTAACCGGGGAG.

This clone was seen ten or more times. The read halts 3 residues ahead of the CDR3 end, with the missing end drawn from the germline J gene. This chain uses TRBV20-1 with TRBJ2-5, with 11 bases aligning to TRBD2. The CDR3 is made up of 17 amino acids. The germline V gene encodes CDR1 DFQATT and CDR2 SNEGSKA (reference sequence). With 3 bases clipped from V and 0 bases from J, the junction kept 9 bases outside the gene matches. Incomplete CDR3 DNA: TGCAGTGCTAGGGATTCTAGCGGGAGGACCCACCAAGAGACC. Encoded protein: CSARDSSGRTHQET. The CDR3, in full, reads CSARDSSGRTHQETQYF.

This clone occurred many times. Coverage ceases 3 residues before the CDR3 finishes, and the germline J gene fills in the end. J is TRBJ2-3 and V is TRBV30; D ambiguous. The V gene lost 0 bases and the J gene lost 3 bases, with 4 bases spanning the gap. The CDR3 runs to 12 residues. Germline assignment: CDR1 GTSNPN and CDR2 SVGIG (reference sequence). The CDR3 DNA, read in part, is TGTGCCTGGAGTGTACTGACAGATACG. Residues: CAWSVLTDT. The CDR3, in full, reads CAWSVLTDTQYF.

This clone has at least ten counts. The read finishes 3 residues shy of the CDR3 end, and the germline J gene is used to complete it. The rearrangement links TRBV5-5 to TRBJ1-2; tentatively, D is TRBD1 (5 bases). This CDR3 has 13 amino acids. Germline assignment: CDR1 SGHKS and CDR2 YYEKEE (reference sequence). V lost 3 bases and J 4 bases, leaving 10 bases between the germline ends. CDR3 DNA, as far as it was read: TGTGCCAGCAGCTCCCAGGGACTCTATGGC. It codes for CASSSQGLYG. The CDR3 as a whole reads CASSSQGLYGYTF.

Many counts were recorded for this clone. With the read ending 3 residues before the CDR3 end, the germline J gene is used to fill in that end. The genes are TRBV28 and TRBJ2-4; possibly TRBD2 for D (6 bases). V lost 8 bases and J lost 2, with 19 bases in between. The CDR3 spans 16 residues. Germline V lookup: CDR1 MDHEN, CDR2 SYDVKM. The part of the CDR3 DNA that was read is TGTGCCAGCCTAGAGCGCGGGGATCCAACCAAAAACATT. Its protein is CASLERGDPTKNI. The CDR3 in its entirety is CASLERGDPTKNIQYF.

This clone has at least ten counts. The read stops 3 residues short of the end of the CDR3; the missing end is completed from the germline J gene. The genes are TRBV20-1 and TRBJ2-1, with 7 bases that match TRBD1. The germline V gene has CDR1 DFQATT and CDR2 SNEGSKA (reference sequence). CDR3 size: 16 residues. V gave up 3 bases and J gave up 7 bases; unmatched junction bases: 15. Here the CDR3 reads CSASPIKTGWGNEQFF. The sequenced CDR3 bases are TGCAGTGCTAGCCCAATTAAGACAGGGTGGGGGAATGAG.

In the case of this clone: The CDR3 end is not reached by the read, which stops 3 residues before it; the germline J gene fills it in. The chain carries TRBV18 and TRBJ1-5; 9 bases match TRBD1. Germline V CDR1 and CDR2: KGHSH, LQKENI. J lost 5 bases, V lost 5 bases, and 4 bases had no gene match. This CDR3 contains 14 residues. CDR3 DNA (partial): TGTGCCAGCTCAGATACAGGGGGCGATCAGCCC. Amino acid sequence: CASSDTGGDQP. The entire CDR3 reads CASSDTGGDQPQHF.